This TCR beta chain was documented in a study of control samples from healthy donors and cancer patients. This CDR3 region has 14 residues. Sequencing was performed with immunoSEQ multiplex PCR; in TCRdb, only in-frame clones are kept and a portion is missing. This sample yields more than 50,000 clones, of which roughly 85% are seen a single time; roughly 6% belongs to the top ten. The chain couples TRBV12-2 to TRBJ1-1; the table's D call of TRBD1 was not tested on the DNA. TRBV12-2 is a listed pseudogene. This receptor was taken from a man between 40 and 49 years old in good health. Material for sequencing was blood. The CDR3 nucleotides read TGTGCAAGTCGCTTATCCCTGGGCGACACTGAAGCTTTCTTT. Its protein is CASRLSLGDTEAFF.